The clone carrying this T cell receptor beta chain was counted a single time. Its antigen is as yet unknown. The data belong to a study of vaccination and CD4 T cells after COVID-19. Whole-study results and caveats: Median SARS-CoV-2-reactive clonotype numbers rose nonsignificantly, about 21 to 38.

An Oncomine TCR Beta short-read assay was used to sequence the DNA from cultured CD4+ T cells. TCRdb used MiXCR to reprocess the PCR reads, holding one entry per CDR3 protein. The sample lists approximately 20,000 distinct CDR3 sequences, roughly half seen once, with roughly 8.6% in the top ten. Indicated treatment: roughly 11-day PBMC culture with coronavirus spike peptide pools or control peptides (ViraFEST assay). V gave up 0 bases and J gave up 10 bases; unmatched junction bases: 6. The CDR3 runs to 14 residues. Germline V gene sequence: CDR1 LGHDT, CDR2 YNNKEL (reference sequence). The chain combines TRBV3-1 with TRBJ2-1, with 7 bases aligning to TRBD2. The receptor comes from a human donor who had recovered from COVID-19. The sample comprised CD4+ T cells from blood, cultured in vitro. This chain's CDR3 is CASSQDGGLHEQFF. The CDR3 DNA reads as TGTGCCAGCAGCCAAGATGGGGGACTACACGAGCAGTTCTTC.